This T cell receptor (beta chain) was identified in a study of graft-versus-host responses after intestinal transplantation. Study at large: After anti-thymocyte globulin induction, recipients took tacrolimus and steroids for roughly three years.

Germline V gene sequence: CDR1 GTSNPN, CDR2 SVGIG (reference sequence). This CDR3 has 14 amino acids. V dropped 2 bases and J dropped 4; count of bases not matched to a gene: 3. Sequenced by immunoSEQ multiplex PCR; TCRdb stores in-frame clones only, minus some. The sample has 20,000 to 25,000 clones, roughly 89% seen once. The receptor was derived from a human patient who received an intestinal transplant, so some T cells may come from the graft donor. This rearrangement joins TRBV30 to TRBJ2-1; 9 bases map to TRBD2. The material sequenced was PBMCs, taken roughly 65 days after intestinal transplantation. CDR3 in DNA: TGTGCCTGGAGTCGGCTAGCGGGGTACAATGAGCAGTTCTTC. As protein: CAWSRLAGYNEQFF. Drawing the rest from reference TRBV30 and TRBJ2-1, the complete variable domain is SQTIHQWPATLVQPVGSPLSLECTVEGTSNPNLYWYRQAAGRGLQLLFYSVGIGQISSEVPQNLSASRPQDRQFILSSKKLLLSDSGFYLCAWSRLAGYNEQFFGPGTRLTVL.